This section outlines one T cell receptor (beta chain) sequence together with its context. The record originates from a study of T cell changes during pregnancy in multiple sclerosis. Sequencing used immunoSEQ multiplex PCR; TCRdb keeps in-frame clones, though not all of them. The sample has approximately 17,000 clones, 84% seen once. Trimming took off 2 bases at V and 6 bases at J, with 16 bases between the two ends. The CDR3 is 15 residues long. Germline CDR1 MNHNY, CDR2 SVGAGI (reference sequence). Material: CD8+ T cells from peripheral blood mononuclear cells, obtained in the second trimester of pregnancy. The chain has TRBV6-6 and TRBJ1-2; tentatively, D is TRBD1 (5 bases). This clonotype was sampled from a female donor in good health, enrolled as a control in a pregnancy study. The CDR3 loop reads CASSYGPGSANGYTF. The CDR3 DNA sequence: TGTGCCAGCAGTTACGGGCCAGGGTCGGCGAATGGCTACACCTTC.